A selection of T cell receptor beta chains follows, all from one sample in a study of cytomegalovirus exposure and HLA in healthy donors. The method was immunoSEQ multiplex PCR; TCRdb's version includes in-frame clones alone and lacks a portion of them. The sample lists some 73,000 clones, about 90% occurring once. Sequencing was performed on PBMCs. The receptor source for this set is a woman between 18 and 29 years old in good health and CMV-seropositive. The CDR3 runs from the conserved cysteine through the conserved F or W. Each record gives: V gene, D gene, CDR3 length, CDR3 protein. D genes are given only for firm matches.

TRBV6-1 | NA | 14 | CASSEGQSSYEQYF
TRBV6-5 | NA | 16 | CASSYRVEGYENTIYF
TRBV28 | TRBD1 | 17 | CASSFSGQGSRNTEAFF
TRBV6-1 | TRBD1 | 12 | CASGRDSEKLFF
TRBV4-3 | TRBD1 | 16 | CASSPTGGARYYEQYF
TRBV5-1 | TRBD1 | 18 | CASSLEGTAPPSNTEAFF
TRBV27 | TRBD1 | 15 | CASSTRQGAGYEQYF
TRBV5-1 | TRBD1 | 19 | CASSWGQATLRSDREKLFF
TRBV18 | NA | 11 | CASSPESEQFF
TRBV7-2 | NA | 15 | CASSLVAFGGTEAFF
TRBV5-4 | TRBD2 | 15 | CASSLTSGTYNEQFF
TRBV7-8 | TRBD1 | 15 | CASSSGQGRMEPQHF
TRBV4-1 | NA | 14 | CASSQVTVAEKLFF
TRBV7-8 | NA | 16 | CASSHPGGGKNTEAFF
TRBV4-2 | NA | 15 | CASRPESRSYNEQFF
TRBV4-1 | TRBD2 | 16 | CASSPRAGPNTGELFF
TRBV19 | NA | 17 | CASTGVGLELTGEKLFF
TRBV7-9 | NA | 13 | CASSSGWDTEAFF
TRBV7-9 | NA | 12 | CASSFQGGEQYF
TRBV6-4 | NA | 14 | CATPGVRTNYGYTF
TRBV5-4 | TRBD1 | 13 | CASSGQGGYEQYF
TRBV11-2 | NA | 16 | CASNGLQKKTNYGYTF
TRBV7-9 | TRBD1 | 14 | CASSLTGEAYGYTF
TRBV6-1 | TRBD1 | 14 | CASIGQGNTGELFF
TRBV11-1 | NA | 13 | CASSSTQGSPLHF
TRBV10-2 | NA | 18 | CASSAHRDTSSSGNTIYF